A selection of T cell receptor beta chains follows, all from one sample in a study of cytomegalovirus exposure and HLA in healthy donors. Sequencing used immunoSEQ multiplex PCR; TCRdb keeps in-frame clones, though not all of them. The sample contains roughly 110,000 clones, roughly 87% of which appear only once. The sequencing input was PBMCs. Every receptor here comes from a young man in good health and CMV-seropositive. Each CDR3 is given without its conserved first and last residue. Clone sizes are given selectively: once, few, many, or a class where the clone is expanded.

size	V	J	CDR3
-	TRBV5-1	TRBJ2-5	ASSLTSGYRATQY
once	TRBV25-1	TRBJ1-5	ASSATGLAEQPQH
-	TRBV14	TRBJ1-2	ASSQVTSDGYT
-	TRBV14	TRBJ1-1	ASSPPPGGWGSTEAF
-	TRBV11-2	TRBJ2-2	ASSLGPLTGELF
-	TRBV13	TRBJ2-5	ASSYGSIQY
-	TRBV6-5	TRBJ1-2	ASSYQGRGADYGYT
-	TRBV9	TRBJ2-7	ASSLTGFSYEQY
-	TRBV7-9	TRBJ2-2	ARGTTSKDTGELF
-	TRBV4-1	TRBJ1-3	ASSQGASIGGNTIY
-	TRBV2	TRBJ2-3	ARSGTGPDTQY
-	TRBV6-6	TRBJ2-1	ASSYSASGGKNEQF
-	TRBV4-1	TRBJ2-5	ASSPTGRGETQY
-	TRBV5-1	TRBJ1-1	ASSVMGQGDTEAF
-	TRBV2	TRBJ1-3	ASSEDLGTGNTIY
-	TRBV19	TRBJ1-3	ASNLASGNTIY
-	TRBV7-8	TRBJ1-1	ASSLMAGGTEAF
-	TRBV5-6	TRBJ1-1	ASSLVQTEAF
-	TRBV2	TRBJ2-4	ASSVPLAGGVKNIQY
-	TRBV6-5	TRBJ1-1	ASSYSPGGDTEAF
few	TRBV9	TRBJ1-1	ASSAGTMNTEAF
-	TRBV7-2	TRBJ2-1	ARLDREGNEQF
-	TRBV2	TRBJ2-5	ASRWTFVQETQY
-	TRBV28	TRBJ1-1	ASSFSAEAF
-	TRBV11-1	TRBJ1-2	ASNPRFARDYGYT
-	TRBV30	TRBJ1-1	AWSQGRTGITEAF
-	TRBV5-1	TRBJ1-5	ASSLGTGGNQPQH
-	TRBV27	TRBJ1-5	ASSFRGVNQPQH
few	TRBV11-2	TRBJ1-4	ASSAGQGAEKLF
-	TRBV6-5	TRBJ2-1	ASSPRGSSYNEQF
-	TRBV9	TRBJ2-5	ASSGRTGVETQY
-	TRBV9	TRBJ2-5	ASSVEGGPQETQY